Following are 27 T cell receptor beta chains from one sample sequenced in a study of glioma-infiltrating T cells. Using RNA template, CDR3s of TCR alpha and beta were amplified with iRepertoire arm-PCR. TCRdb called the multiplex PCR reads again in MiXCR, with one record for every CDR3 protein. The table lists 300,000 to 400,000 distinct CDR3 sequences, around 45% of them singletons. The material sequenced was glioma tissue, nonneoplastic brain tissue, or PBMCs (not recorded which). These receptors were collected from a human donor with low-grade glioma or glioblastoma, undergoing nonglioma brain surgery, or in good health (not recorded which).

This clonotype was seen a handful of times. The genes are TRBV20-1 and TRBJ2-1; TRBD2 agrees at 8 bases. The CDR3 loop spans 14 amino acids. V trimming: 6 bases; J trimming: 4 bases; junction bases outside the gene matches: 8. Germline CDR1 reads DFQATT; CDR2 reads SNEGSKA (reference sequence). The DNA for the CDR3 is TGCAGTGCCCTCCGGGGGGGGGTATACAATGAGCAGTTCTTC. It yields the protein CSALRGGVYNEQFF.

This clonotype has just a few counts. The chain combines TRBV7-6 with TRBJ2-3; a weak D match, TRBD1 (5 bases). In germline, CDR1 is SGHVS, CDR2 FNYEAQ. Trimming stripped 2 bases from V and 8 bases from J, with 14 bases between. The CDR3 is 14 amino acids. The CDR3 DNA sequence: TGTGCCAGCAGCTTAAGGCAGGGTTGGAGTACGCAGTATTTT. It is translated as CASSLRQGWSTQYF.

Turning to this clonotype: One end of the junction is discordant with germline, which a read error may explain. The chain combines TRBV27 with TRBJ2-7, with 10 bases identical to TRBD1. Per germline, CDR1 MNHEY and CDR2 SMNVEV (reference sequence). The CDR3 loop spans 15 amino acids. CDR3 sequence (DNA): TGTGCCATCAGTGGACCGGGACAGGGGAGAGGGGCGCAGTACTTC. This encodes CAISGPGQGRGAQYF.

This chain joins TRBV14 and TRBJ2-1, with D unclear. The CDR3 runs 13 residues. Germline V CDR1 and CDR2: SGHDN, FVKESK. V lost 0 bases to trimming and J lost 8 bases, with 8 bases between them. CDR3 DNA sequence: TGTGCCAGCAGCCAAGATCGTCGCGATGAGCAGTTCTTC. It is translated as CASSQDRRDEQFF. Full variable domain (rest looked up from reference TRBV14 and TRBJ2-1): EAGVTQFPSHSVIEKGQTVTLRCDPISGHDNLYWYRRVMGKEIKFLLHFVKESKQDESGMPNNRFLAERTGGTYSTLKVQPAELEDSGVYFCASSQDRRDEQFFGPGTRLTVL.

The chain links TRBV15 to TRBJ2-2; D unclear. The CDR3 is 15 amino acids. Germline lookup yields CDR1 LNHNV and CDR2 YYDKDF (reference sequence). V lost 5 bases, J lost 4 bases, and 14 bases lay in between. CDR3 DNA: TGTGCCACCAGCGTCCAACTTTCCCGCACCGGGGAGCTGTTTTTT. Protein product: CATSVQLSRTGELFF.

This clonotype was detected only a few times. The V gene is TRBV27, the J gene TRBJ2-1; D perhaps matches TRBD2 (6 bases). V was pared by 3 bases and J by 8 bases, with 14 bases between. This CDR3 has 14 residues. Per germline, CDR1 MNHEY and CDR2 SMNVEV (reference sequence). CDR3 amino acids: CASSFTGTSYEQFF. In DNA, the CDR3 is TGTGCCAGCAGTTTCACCGGGACTTCCTATGAGCAGTTCTTC.

This clonotype has only a few counts. V gene TRBV20-1 combines with J gene TRBJ1-2, with D hard to call. The CDR3 length is 15 residues. Germline CDR1 reads DFQATT; CDR2 reads SNEGSKA (reference sequence). With 1 base removed from V and 5 bases from J, the gap between germline ends came to 17 bases. The CDR3 here is CSARAELGFGYGYTF. CDR3 bases: TGCAGTGCTAGAGCGGAGCTGGGGTTCGGGTATGGCTACACCTTC.

This chain joins TRBV7-2 and TRBJ1-1; D not resolved. Germline V gene data show CDR1 as SGHTA and CDR2 as FQGNSA. V was trimmed by 2 bases and J by 4 bases, leaving 14 bases between them. CDR3 length: 15 amino acids. CDR3 loop: CASSLIGRVGTEAFF. The CDR3, as DNA: TGTGCCAGCAGCTTAATTGGAAGGGTAGGCACTGAAGCTTTCTTT.

This clonotype was detected only a few times. A much more abundant neighbour one base away suggests this may be a read error. The CDR3 DNA follows: TGTGCCAGCACCAAAGCGGGGGTCACTGAAGCTCTCTTT. This codes for CASTKAGVTEALF. The V call is TRBV6-1, the J call TRBJ1-1; D might be TRBD1 (5 bases). This CDR3 contains 13 residues. From germline, CDR1 is MNHNS and CDR2 SASEGT.

The chain uses TRBV3-1 and TRBJ2-3; TRBD2 aligns across 10 bases. The V and J ends lost 3 bases and 4 bases, in that order; junction bases with no gene match: 4. The CDR3 covers 15 residues. Per germline, CDR1 LGHDT and CDR2 YNNKEL (reference sequence). The CDR3 reads CASSQYLAGADTQYF. The CDR3 bases are TGTGCCAGCAGCCAGTACCTAGCGGGAGCAGATACGCAGTATTTT.

In regard to this clonotype: This may arise from a read error, as a much more abundant clone is one base away. The CDR3 coding sequence is TGTGCCAGCAGTGTCGTCCCTGTCCCTGGAGACACCATATATTTT. This gives the protein CASSVVPVPGDTIYF. The chain combines TRBV6-1 with TRBJ1-3; D is unresolved. The CDR3 runs to 15 residues. Germline V gives CDR1 MNHNS, CDR2 SASEGT.

A remark on this clonotype: A read error may be the cause here, since a much bigger clone is one base away. Here the CDR3 DNA reads TGTGCCAGCAGCCTGAGGCGGGAGTGGGCCTACGAGCAGTACTTC. It specifies CASSLRREWAYEQYF. The chain uses TRBV6-2 or TRBV6-3 and TRBJ2-7; 7 bases are shared with TRBD2. V lost 6 bases and J lost 2; bases outside the gene matches: 10. CDR3 length equals 15 residues. Germline V gene data show CDR1 as MNHEY and CDR2 as SVGEGT.

CDR3: CSGSTGVTYEQYF. The DNA of the CDR3 is TGCAGTGGCTCGACAGGGGTAACCTACGAGCAGTACTTC. This chain uses TRBV20-1 with TRBJ2-7; TRBD1 matches 8 bases. Germline V lookup: CDR1 DFQATT, CDR2 SNEGSKA (reference sequence). The CDR3 loop spans 13 amino acids. V shed 7 bases and J 2 bases; nucleotides not matched to a gene: 7.

This clonotype showed up just once. The CDR3: CASSPYFSSYNEQFF. The CDR3 DNA sequence: TGTGCCAGCAGCCCTTATTTCAGCTCCTACAATGAGCAGTTCTTC. This chain connects TRBV7-9 to TRBJ2-1; unclear D gene. CDR1 SEHNR and CDR2 FQNEAQ come from the germline V gene (reference sequence). CDR3 size: 15 residues. Trimming removed 5 bases at V and 0 bases at J, with 11 bases between.

This clonotype was picked up a small number of times. The gene calls are TRBV7-2 and TRBJ1-5; D remains unclear. Germline V CDR1 and CDR2: SGHTA, FQGNSA. Trimming shortened V by 5 bases and J by 2 bases, and 7 bases separated the two germline ends. The CDR3 runs to 13 residues. The CDR3 reads CASSPWGNQPQHF. CDR3 bases: TGTGCCAGCAGCCCCTGGGGCAATCAGCCCCAGCATTTT.

The chain carries TRBV4-2 and TRBJ1-2, with TRBD1 matching over 7 bases. Germline V gene data show CDR1 as LGHNA and CDR2 as YNFKEQ. The V gene end was trimmed by 0 bases and the J gene end by 8 bases; junction bases not matched to a gene: 12. The CDR3 length is 16 residues. For the CDR3, the DNA is TGTGCCAGCAGCCAAGATTTGATAGGGGGCCGGCAGGGCTACACCTTC. Protein: CASSQDLIGGRQGYTF.

In this sample, this clonotype turned up many times. The gene calls are TRBV7-2 and TRBJ2-5, with D uncertain. This CDR3 spans 14 amino acids. The germline V gene has CDR1 SGHTA and CDR2 FQGNSA. Trimming left V 1 base short and J 5 bases short, with 11 bases between. Here the CDR3 reads CASSLDGLMETQYF. CDR3 bases: TGTGCCAGCAGCTTAGATGGCTTGATGGAGACCCAGTACTTC.

The chain has TRBV20-1 and TRBJ2-3, with D perhaps matching TRBD1 (5 bases). Germline loops: CDR1 DFQATT, CDR2 SNEGSKA (reference sequence). This CDR3 contains 15 residues. The germline V and J ends were trimmed by 0 bases and 5 bases, with 15 bases remaining between them. CDR3 residues: CSAREGGAYKDTQYF. DNA of the CDR3: TGCAGTGCTAGAGAAGGTGGGGCTTACAAAGATACGCAGTATTTT.

V usage is TRBV29-1 and J usage is TRBJ2-2, with D unclear. Trimming took 7 bases from V and 6 from J, leaving 18 bases between them. The CDR3 is made up of 14 amino acids. Germline-derived CDR1 and CDR2 are SQVTM and ANQGSEA. The CDR3 loop is CSAGVVSVPGELFF. The CDR3 DNA sequence: TGCAGCGCTGGGGTAGTAAGCGTTCCCGGGGAGCTGTTTTTT.

This clonotype has at least ten counts. This chain uses TRBV28 with TRBJ2-7, with D maybe TRBD2 (5 bases). Trimming took 3 bases from V and 2 from J, leaving 8 bases between them. Germline V gene data show CDR1 as MDHEN and CDR2 as SYDVKM. The CDR3 sequence is 13 residues long. The CDR3 loop is CASSFPGTYEQYF. The CDR3 bases are TGTGCCAGCAGTTTTCCGGGAACCTACGAGCAGTACTTC.

In this sample, this clonotype turned up once. A much larger clonotype is one base distant, so this may be a read error. Since no conserved phenylalanine or tryptophan closes the CDR3, a read error is the likely cause. This rearrangement joins TRBV6-2 or TRBV6-3 to TRBJ1-2; 12 bases align to TRBD1. Germline lookup yields CDR1 MNHEY and CDR2 SVGEGT. V lost 0 bases and J lost 3; bases outside the gene matches: 2. The CDR3 loop spans 16 amino acids. The CDR3: CASSYSGTGGYYGYTL. Here the CDR3 DNA reads TGTGCCAGCAGTTACTCGGGGACAGGGGGCTACTATGGCTACACCTTA.

The V call is TRBV4-1, the J call TRBJ2-7, with 13 positions matching TRBD2. V was clipped by 6 bases and J by 7 bases; unmatched bases: 9. The CDR3 is made up of 15 amino acids. Germline CDR1 and CDR2: MGHRA and YSYEKL. CDR3 in DNA: TGCGCCAGCAGGTCACTAGCGGGAGGGTCCAATGAGCAGTACTTC. Translation gives CASRSLAGGSNEQYF.

This clonotype was counted at least ten times. CDR3 sequence: CATSRDTRAVTNYGYTF. DNA of the CDR3: TGTGCCACCAGCAGAGATACAAGGGCGGTAACTAACTATGGCTACACCTTC. This chain links TRBV15 with TRBJ1-2, with D hard to call. The germline V gene encodes CDR1 LNHNV and CDR2 YYDKDF (reference sequence). The V end lost 0 bases, the J end lost 0 bases, and 14 bases lay between the germline ends. The CDR3 is made up of 17 amino acids. Combining the CDR3 with reference TRBV15 and TRBJ1-2 gives the whole variable domain DAMVIQNPRYQVTQFGKPVTLSCSQTLNHNVMYWYQQKSSQAPKLLFHYYDKDFNNEADTPDNFQSRRPNTSFCFLDIRSPGLGDTAMYLCATSRDTRAVTNYGYTFGSGTRLTVV.

The chain is built from TRBV7-8 and TRBJ2-5; tentative D call: TRBD2 (5 bases). Germline V gene data show CDR1 as SGHVS and CDR2 as FQNEAQ. The CDR3 runs to 12 residues. Trimming removed 6 bases at V and 6 bases at J, with 11 bases between. The CDR3 is CASSFSGKTQYF. CDR3 DNA: TGTGCCAGCAGTTTTTCCGGGAAGACCCAGTACTTC.

The chain couples TRBV9 to TRBJ1-2; D may be TRBD1 (5 bases). Trimming shortened V by 5 bases and J by 3 bases, and 14 bases separated the two germline ends. The CDR3 extends over 14 amino acids. Per germline, CDR1 SGDLS and CDR2 YYNGEE. CDR3 DNA: TGTGCCAGCAGTTTTACCGGGGGTGACTATGGCTACACCTTC. Its translation is CASSFTGGDYGYTF.

This clonotype was observed many times. The V gene is TRBV28, the J gene TRBJ1-5; TRBD1 might be the D (6 bases). Trimming took off 3 bases at V and 4 bases at J, with 10 bases between the two ends. This CDR3 is built from 14 residues. Germline V gene data show CDR1 as MDHEN and CDR2 as SYDVKM. The CDR3 region has the DNA TGTGCCAGCAGTTTCAGACAGGAAAATCAGCCCCAGCATTTT. It specifies CASSFRQENQPQHF.

V usage is TRBV20-1 and J usage is TRBJ1-5; 7 nucleotides line up with TRBD1. After removal of 2 bases from V and 8 bases from J, the junction contained 6 bases not matched to a gene. The CDR3 is 13 amino acids. In germline, CDR1 is DFQATT, CDR2 SNEGSKA (reference sequence). Written as DNA, the CDR3 is TGCAGTGCTAGAAGACAGGGTCTGGAGCCCCAGCATTTT. It yields the protein CSARRQGLEPQHF.